This T cell receptor beta chain was recorded in a study of CD8+CD57+ T cells in acquired aplastic anemia. Study-wide context: CD4+ and CD8+ cells, once sorted, gave DNA averaging approximately 3.4 ug. Healthy donors had, on average, approximately 9.9 million reads for their CD4+ cells.

Note on this clonotype: Its antigen is undetermined.

Germline V gene data show CDR1 as SNHLY and CDR2 as FYNNEI. Trimming removed 7 bases from V and 1 base from J; junction bases left unmatched: 6. This CDR3 has 15 amino acids. The study's findings and limits: Levels of CD8+ Simpson's diversity were not significantly distinct in patients versus controls. Patients had approximately 30 CD8+ CDR3 sequences in common with controls (the shared set).

Template material for TCR beta VDJ and CDR3 profiling consisted of genomic DNA. Each CDR3 protein gets one entry after TCRdb re-called the reads with MiXCR. The data hold under 200,000 distinct CDR3 sequences, with around 45% observed a single time. The gene calls are TRBV2 and TRBJ1-2, with TRBD1 identical over 10 bases. This sequence originates from a human donor in good health. Sequenced input: sorted CD4+, CD8+, or CD8+CD57+ T cells (not recorded which) from PBMCs. CDR3 nucleotide sequence: TGTGCCAGCACCCGGGACAGGGGTTTTAACTATGGCTACACCTTC. Its translation is CASTRDRGFNYGYTF.